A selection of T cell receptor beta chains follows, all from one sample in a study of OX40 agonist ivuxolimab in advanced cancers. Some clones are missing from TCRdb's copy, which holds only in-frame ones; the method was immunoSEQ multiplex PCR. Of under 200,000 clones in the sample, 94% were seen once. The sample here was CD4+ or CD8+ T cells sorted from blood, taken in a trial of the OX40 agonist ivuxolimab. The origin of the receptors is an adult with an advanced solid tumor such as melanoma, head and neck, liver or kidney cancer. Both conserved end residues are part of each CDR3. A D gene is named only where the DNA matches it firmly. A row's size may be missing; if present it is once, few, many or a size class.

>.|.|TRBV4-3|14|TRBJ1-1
CASSQDLGPADAFF
TGCGCCAGCAGCCAAGATCTAGGGCCTGCCGACGCATTCTTT
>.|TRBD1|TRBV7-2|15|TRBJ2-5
CASSLGQGRRETQYF
TGTGCCAGCAGCTTAGGACAGGGGAGGAGGGAGACCCAGTACTTC
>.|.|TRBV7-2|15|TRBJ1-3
CASSKTGGPGNTIYF
TGTGCCAGCAGCAAAACAGGAGGGCCTGGAAACACCATATATTTT
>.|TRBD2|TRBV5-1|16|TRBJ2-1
CASRDYGTSVYNEQFF
TGCGCCAGCAGGGACTACGGGACTAGCGTGTACAATGAGCAGTTCTTC
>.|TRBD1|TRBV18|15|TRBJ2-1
CASSPADRVYNEQFF
TGTGCCAGCTCACCGGCGGACAGGGTGTACAATGAGCAGTTCTTC
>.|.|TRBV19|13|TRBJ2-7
CASSIEQGVGQYF
TGTGCCAGTAGTATCGAACAGGGAGTTGGGCAGTACTTC
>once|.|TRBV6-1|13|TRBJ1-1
CASHARGNTEAFF
TGTGCCTCCCACGCCAGGGGGAACACTGAAGCTTTCTTT
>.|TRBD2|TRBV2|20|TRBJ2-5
CASSEALAPWLAGVVETQYF
TGTGCCAGCAGTGAAGCGCTCGCCCCATGGCTAGCGGGAGTAGTAGAGACCCAGTACTTC
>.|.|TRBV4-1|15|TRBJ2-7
CASSQLTGSSYEQYF
TGCGCCAGCAGCCAACTTACAGGGAGCTCCTACGAGCAGTACTTC
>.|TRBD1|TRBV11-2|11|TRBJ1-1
CASGGQAEAFF
TGTGCCAGCGGGGGACAGGCTGAAGCTTTCTTT
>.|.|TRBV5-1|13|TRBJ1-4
CASSLGQDEKLFF
TGCGCCAGCAGCTTGGGACAGGATGAAAAACTGTTTTTT
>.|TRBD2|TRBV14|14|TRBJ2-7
CASSPGLAGLRQYF
TGTGCCAGCAGCCCGGGACTAGCAGGTCTTAGGCAGTACTTC
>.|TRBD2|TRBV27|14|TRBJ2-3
CASRSGSWADTQYF
TGTGCCAGCAGAAGCGGGAGCTGGGCAGATACGCAGTATTTT
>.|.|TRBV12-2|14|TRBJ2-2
CASLLRGYTGELFF
TGTGCAAGTCTCCTCAGGGGTTACACCGGGGAGCTGTTTTTT
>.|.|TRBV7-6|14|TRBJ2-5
CASSQGSGQETQYF
TGTGCCAGCAGCCAAGGGAGCGGCCAAGAGACCCAGTACTTC
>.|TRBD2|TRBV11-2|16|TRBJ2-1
CASRSPRASGRGEQFF
TGTGCCAGCAGATCGCCGCGGGCTAGCGGGAGAGGCGAGCAGTTCTTC
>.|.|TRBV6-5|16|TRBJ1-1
CASSFSRSRLNTEAFF
TGTGCCAGCAGTTTTTCTAGGTCCCGACTGAACACTGAAGCTTTCTTT
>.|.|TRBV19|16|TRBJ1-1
CASSIRTVRGWTEAFF
TGTGCCAGTAGTATAAGGACGGTAAGGGGTTGGACTGAAGCTTTCTTT
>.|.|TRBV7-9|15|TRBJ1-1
CASRVQGPLNTEAFF
TGTGCCAGCAGAGTACAGGGTCCCCTGAACACTGAAGCTTTCTTT
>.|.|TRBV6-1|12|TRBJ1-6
CASHTGNSPLHF
TGTGCCAGCCATACAGGGAATTCACCCCTCCACTTT
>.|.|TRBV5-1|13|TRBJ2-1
CASSFEGGAEQFF
TGCGCCAGCAGCTTTGAAGGCGGGGCGGAGCAGTTCTTC
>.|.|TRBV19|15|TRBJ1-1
CASSIVLPVNTEAFF
TGTGCCAGTAGTATAGTCCTACCAGTGAACACTGAAGCTTTCTTT
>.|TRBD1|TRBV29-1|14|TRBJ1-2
CSVFLAGGGYGYTF
TGCAGCGTTTTTTTGGCAGGGGGGGGCTATGGCTACACCTTC
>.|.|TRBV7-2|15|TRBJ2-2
CASSFDRQYVAELFF
TGTGCCAGCAGCTTTGATCGACAGTACGTAGCGGAGCTGTTTTTT
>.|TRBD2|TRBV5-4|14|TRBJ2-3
CASSQSGVGDTQYF
TGTGCCAGCAGCCAAAGCGGGGTTGGAGATACGCAGTATTTT
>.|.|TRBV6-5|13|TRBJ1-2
CASSPGFNYGYTF
TGTGCCAGCAGCCCAGGGTTTAACTATGGCTACACCTTC
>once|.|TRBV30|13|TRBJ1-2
CACPPGSRYGYTF
TGTGCCTGCCCACCGGGCAGTCGCTATGGCTACACCTTC
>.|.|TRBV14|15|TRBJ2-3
CASSQDSPSTDTQYF
TGTGCCAGCAGCCAAGATTCACCTAGCACAGATACGCAGTATTTT
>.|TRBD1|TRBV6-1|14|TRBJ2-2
CASDRQGTTGELFF
TGTGCCAGCGATCGACAGGGGACCACCGGGGAGCTGTTTTTT
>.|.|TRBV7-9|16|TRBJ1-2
CASSLPLTGHVFSYTF
TGTGCCAGCAGCCTACCTTTGACAGGCCACGTCTTTAGCTACACCTTC
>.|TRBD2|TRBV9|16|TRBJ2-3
CASSVTGGGPPDTQYF
TGTGCCAGCAGCGTAACCGGCGGGGGGCCCCCAGATACGCAGTATTTT
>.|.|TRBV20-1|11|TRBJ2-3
CSATGGGTQYF
TGCAGTGCTACAGGGGGGGGCACGCAGTATTTT
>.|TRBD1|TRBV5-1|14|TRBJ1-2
CASSFDRDRNGYTF
TGCGCCAGCAGCTTCGATCGGGACAGGAATGGCTACACCTTC
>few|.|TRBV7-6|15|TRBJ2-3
CASSLQGTSTDTQYF
TGTGCCAGCAGCTTACAGGGCACTTCCACAGATACGCAGTATTTT
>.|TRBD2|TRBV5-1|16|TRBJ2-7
CASSLAASGASYEQYF
TGCGCCAGCAGCTTGGCGGCTAGCGGGGCCTCCTACGAGCAGTACTTC
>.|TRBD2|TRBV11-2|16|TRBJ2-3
CASSPRGVPYTDTQYF
TGTGCCAGCAGCCCTCGGGGGGTCCCCTACACAGATACGCAGTATTTT
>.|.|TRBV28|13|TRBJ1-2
CASSGTTNYGYTF
TGTGCCAGCAGTGGGACTACTAACTATGGCTACACCTTC
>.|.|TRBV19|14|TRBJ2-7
CASSSDVSGYEQYF
TGTGCCAGTAGTTCAGATGTAAGCGGCTACGAGCAGTACTTC
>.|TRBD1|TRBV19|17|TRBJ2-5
CASSTAGRGRFTETQYF
TGTGCCAGTAGTACTGCGGGCAGGGGGCGTTTTACAGAGACCCAGTACTTC
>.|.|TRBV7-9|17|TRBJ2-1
CASSLGGAPSSYNEQFF
TGTGCCAGCAGCTTAGGGGGGGCCCCTAGCTCCTACAATGAGCAGTTCTTC
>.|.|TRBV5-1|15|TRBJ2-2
CASSLSRTNTGELFF
TGCGCCAGCAGCTTATCCAGGACCAACACCGGGGAGCTGTTTTTT
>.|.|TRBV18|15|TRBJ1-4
CASSHGQDDNEKLFF
TGTGCCAGCTCTCATGGCCAGGACGATAATGAAAAACTGTTTTTT
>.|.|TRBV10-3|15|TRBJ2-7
CAVSPWRDQSYEQYF
TGTGCCGTCTCCCCCTGGCGGGATCAGTCCTACGAGCAGTACTTC
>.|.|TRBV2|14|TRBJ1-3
CAPRRGAAGNTIYF
TGTGCCCCAAGGAGGGGCGCCGCTGGAAACACCATATATTTT
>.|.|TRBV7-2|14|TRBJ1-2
CASSLAGGLAGYTF
TGTGCCAGCAGCTTAGCGGGAGGGTTGGCTGGCTACACCTTC
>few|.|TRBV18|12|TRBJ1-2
CASSPRVGGYTF
TGTGCCAGCTCACCAAGAGTCGGGGGCTACACCTTC
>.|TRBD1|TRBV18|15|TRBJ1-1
CASSPQGGAGSEAFF
TGTGCCAGCTCACCCCAGGGGGGGGCCGGCTCTGAAGCTTTCTTT
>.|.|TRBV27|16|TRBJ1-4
CASSLSGWDKDEKLFF
TGTGCCAGCAGTTTATCGGGTTGGGACAAAGATGAAAAACTGTTTTTT